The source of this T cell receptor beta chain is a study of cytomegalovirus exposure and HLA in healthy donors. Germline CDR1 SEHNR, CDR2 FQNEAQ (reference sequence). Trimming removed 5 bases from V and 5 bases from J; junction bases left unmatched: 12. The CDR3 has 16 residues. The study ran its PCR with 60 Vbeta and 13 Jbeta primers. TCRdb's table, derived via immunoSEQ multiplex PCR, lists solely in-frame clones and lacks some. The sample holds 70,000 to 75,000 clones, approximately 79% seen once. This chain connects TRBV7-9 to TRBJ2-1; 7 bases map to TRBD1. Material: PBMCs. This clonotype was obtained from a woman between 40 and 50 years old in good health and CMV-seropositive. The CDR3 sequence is CASSQTGPARNNEQFF. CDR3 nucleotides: TGTGCCAGCAGCCAGACAGGGCCCGCCCGAAACAATGAGCAGTTCTTC.